Listed here is a single T cell receptor (beta chain). This clone has only one observation. The antigen it recognizes is unknown. No much larger clone is present one base from it, and per-base qualities are unavailable. Donors were healthy HIV-negative adults with no recently reported acute infections or vaccinations. Every donor was a Caucasian adult living in Nashville, Tennessee, USA. CD4+ T cells were enriched through magnetic negative selection, after which naive cells were positively selected on CD45RA and the remaining negative fraction served as the memory subset. After blood collection by leukapheresis, PBMCs were isolated using Ficoll-Histopaque density gradient centrifugation and then cryopreserved in the vapor phase of liquid nitrogen. Purity and quantity of every magnetically sorted T cell population were checked by analytical flow cytometry. From each sorted fraction, genomic DNA was isolated and quantified by UV absorbance on a Nanodrop 2000c.

The sample is drawn from a study of shared clonotypes between healthy human individuals (TCRdb year 2020). Concerning the study at large: The cohort comprised a couple of women and a few men aged 18 to 49 years. To increase sequencing depth and limit assay-specific biases, different laboratories used diverse techniques to prepare libraries and sequence TCR repertoires. Per donor, leukapheresis produced somewhere between about 0.85 and 10 billion PBMCs. To estimate repertoire size and how much clonotype sharing occurs between individuals, the study deeply sequenced the blood TCR repertoires of five or six healthy adults. For each donor, CD4 naive and CD4 memory were each run on three plates, CD8 naive on two plates, and CD8 memory on one plate. Broader findings and caveats from the paper: The small number of donors limited the genetic and exposure-history diversity represented. Pairwise subsampling indicated that sequencing depth was expected to affect the degree of clonotype sharing among donors. Estimated clonotype richness was generally larger for naive than for memory subsets. Sampling was restricted to blood, and TCR repertoires in tissues likely differ from the TCR repertoires found in blood. Across a handful of donors, 5% to 6% of naive CD4, roughly 3.3% of naive CD8, under 2.5% of memory CD4, and under 0.45% of memory CD8 clonotypes were shared. Incomplete sequencing was indicated by rarefaction of sorted-subset datasets, despite the large sequencing depth. Higher generation probabilities were observed for clonotypes shared by all four sorted-subset donors than for non-shared clonotypes.

Using the deep immunoSEQ assay, multiplex PCR amplified TCR CDR3 regions from genomic DNA. Extracted genomic DNA from each cell subset was distributed evenly across all wells of several immunoSEQ 96-well plates, and each plate was treated as a replicate. For sorted subsets, each replicate PCR was loaded with 200 to 250 ng genomic DNA, equivalent to approximately 33,000 T cell genomes. Purified libraries were measured with a Qubit 3.0 fluorometer, size-checked on a Bioanalyzer 2100, and measured again with the KAPA Library Quantification kit. Every immunoSEQ 96-well plate was sequenced on a separate single-read 150-cycle Illumina NextSeq 550 flow cell. As for the authors' bioinformatics: Because the immunoSEQ output held only junctional sequences and lacked quality scores, the filtering could not match the filtering applied to full-length reads. To assign V/J genes and CDR3, sequences were annotated using PyIR, a Python wrapper for IgBLAST v1.9, with IMGT germline references. Reads with weak V/J assignments (E-value above 1e-6), missing CDR3, stop codons, out-of-frame junctions, or ambiguous translated residues were removed. V3J clonotypes were defined as sequences sharing an identical inferred V gene, J gene, and CDR3 amino acid sequence. To compute the percentage overlap between repertoires, the number of shared unique clonotypes was divided by the size of the smaller repertoire. Richness of each repertoire was evaluated using RTK rarefaction, the Chao1 estimator, and Recon v2.1 estimates of unobserved clonotypes. Generation probabilities for all TCRbeta clonotypes obtained by the gDNA method from a handful of donors were computed using OLGA. Sourced from immuneACCESS, this table was stored by TCRdb with only in-frame sequences that have V and J called. A share of the clones is absent; for the studies checked, an unresolved V gene accounts for under half, and the remainder has no known explanation. V, J and clone size are those of that table, while D and trimming were read from the DNA. A total of about 1.5 million clones appear in this sample, around 95% of them only once. The ten biggest clones cover 0.95% to 1.5% of the sample.

Via the germline V gene, CDR1 is SGHRS and CDR2 YFSETQ. The cysteine opens and the phenylalanine closes a CDR3 of 16 amino acids. Only the CDR3 region is kept as DNA, spanning 48 bases read in frame from base 1. Trimming at the junction amounts to 0 bases on V and 4 bases on J, and the germline ends lie 13 bases apart. The specimen sequenced was naive CD4+ T cells sorted from blood. The label giving this sample's cell subset or site can be read as: CD45RA+ positively selected. This sequence was found in a man aged 30-40 years in good health. This sequence uses TRBV5-1 and TRBJ2-2; the D gene is possibly TRBD1, with 5 bases matching. The base sequence is TGCGCCAGCAGCTTGGTTCCGGGCAGGGCCACCGGGGAGCTGTTTTTT. The resulting protein is CASSLVPGRATGELFF.